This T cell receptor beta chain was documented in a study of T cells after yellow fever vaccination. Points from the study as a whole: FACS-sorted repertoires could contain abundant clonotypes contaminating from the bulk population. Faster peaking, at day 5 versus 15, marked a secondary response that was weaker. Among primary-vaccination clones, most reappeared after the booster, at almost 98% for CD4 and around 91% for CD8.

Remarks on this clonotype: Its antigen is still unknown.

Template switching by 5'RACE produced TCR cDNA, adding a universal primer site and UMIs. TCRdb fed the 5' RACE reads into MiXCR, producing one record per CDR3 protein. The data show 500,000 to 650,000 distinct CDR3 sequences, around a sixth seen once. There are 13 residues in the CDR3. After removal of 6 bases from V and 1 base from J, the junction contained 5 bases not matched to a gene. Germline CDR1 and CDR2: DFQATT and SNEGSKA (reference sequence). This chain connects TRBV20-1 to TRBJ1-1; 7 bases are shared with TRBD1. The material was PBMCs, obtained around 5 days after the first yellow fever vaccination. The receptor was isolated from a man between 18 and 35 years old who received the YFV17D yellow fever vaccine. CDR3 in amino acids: CSAKGQANTEAFF. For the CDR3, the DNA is TGCAGTGCGAAAGGACAGGCGAACACTGAAGCTTTCTTT.